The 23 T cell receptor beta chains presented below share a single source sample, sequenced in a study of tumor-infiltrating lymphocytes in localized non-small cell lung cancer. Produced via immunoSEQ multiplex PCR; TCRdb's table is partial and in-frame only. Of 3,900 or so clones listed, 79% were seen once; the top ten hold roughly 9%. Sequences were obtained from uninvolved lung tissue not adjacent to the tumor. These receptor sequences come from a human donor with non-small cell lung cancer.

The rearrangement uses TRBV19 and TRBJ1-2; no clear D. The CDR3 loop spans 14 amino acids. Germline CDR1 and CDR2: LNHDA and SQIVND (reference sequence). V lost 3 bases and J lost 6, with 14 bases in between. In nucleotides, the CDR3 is TGTGCCAGTAGTATCGTCCTCCACGAGGATGGCTACACCTTC. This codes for CASSIVLHEDGYTF. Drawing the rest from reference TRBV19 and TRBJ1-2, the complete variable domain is DGGITQSPKYLFRKEGQNVTLSCEQNLNHDAMYWYRQDPGQGLRLIYYSQIVNDFQKGDIAEGYSVSREKKESFPLTVTSAQKNPTAFYLCASSIVLHEDGYTFGSGTRLTVV.

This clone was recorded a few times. CDR3 protein: CASSPSGQGIMDTEAFF. In DNA, the CDR3 is TGTGCCAGCAGCCCCTCGGGACAGGGGATAATGGACACTGAAGCTTTCTTT. The chain uses TRBV5-4 and TRBJ1-1; 10 nucleotides agree with TRBD1. V was pared by 4 bases and J by 3 bases, with 12 bases of the junction left unmatched. The germline V gene has CDR1 SGHNT and CDR2 YYREEE (reference sequence). The CDR3 is 17 amino acids.

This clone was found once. For the CDR3, the DNA is TGCGCCAGCCGGGCAGGGGCTAATGAAAAACTGTTTTTT. Encoded protein: CASRAGANEKLFF. The chain has TRBV5-1 and TRBJ1-4; perhaps TRBD1 as D (6 bases). CDR1 is SGHRS and CDR2 is YFSETQ in the germline V gene. CDR3 length: 13 residues. Trimming took 7 bases from V and 3 from J, leaving 10 bases between them.

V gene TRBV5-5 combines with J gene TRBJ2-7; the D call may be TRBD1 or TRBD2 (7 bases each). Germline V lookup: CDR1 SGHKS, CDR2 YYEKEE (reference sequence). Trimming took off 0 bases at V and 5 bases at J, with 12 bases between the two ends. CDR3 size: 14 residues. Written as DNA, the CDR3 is TGTGCCAGCAGCTTGGCCAGGGGGGGCGACGAGCAGTACTTC. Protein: CASSLARGGDEQYF.

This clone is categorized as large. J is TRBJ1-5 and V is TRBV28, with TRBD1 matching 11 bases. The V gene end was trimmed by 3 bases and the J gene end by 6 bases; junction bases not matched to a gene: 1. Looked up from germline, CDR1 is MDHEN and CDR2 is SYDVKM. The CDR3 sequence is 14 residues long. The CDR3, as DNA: TGTGCCAGCAGTTTGGGACAGGGGGTTCAGCCCCAGCATTTT. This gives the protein CASSLGQGVQPQHF.

The CDR3: CASSAEGLAGREQFF. The CDR3 DNA follows: TGCGCCAGCAGCGCCGAGGGGCTAGCGGGGAGGGAGCAGTTCTTC. This rearrangement joins TRBV5-1 to TRBJ2-1; 9 bases align to TRBD2. V gave up 4 bases and J gave up 10 bases; unmatched junction bases: 12. The germline V gene has CDR1 SGHRS and CDR2 YFSETQ. This CDR3 region has 15 residues.

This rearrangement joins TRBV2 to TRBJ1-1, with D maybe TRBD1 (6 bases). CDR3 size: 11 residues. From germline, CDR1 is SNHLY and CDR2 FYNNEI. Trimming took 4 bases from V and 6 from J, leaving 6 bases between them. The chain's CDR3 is CASSAGAEAFF. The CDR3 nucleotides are TGTGCCAGCAGTGCAGGGGCTGAAGCTTTCTTT.

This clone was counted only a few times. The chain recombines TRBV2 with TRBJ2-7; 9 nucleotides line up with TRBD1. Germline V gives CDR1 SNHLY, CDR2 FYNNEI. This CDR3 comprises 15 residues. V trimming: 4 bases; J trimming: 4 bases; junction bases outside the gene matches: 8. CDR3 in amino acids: CASSGTGTGSYEQYF. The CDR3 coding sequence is TGTGCCAGCAGTGGAACCGGGACAGGGTCTTACGAGCAGTACTTC.

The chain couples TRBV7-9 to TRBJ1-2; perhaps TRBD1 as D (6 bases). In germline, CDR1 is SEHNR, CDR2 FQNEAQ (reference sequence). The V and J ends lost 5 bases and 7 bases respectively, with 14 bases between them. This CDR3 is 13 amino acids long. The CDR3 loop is CASSERDISGYTF. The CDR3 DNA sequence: TGTGCCAGCAGCGAGCGGGACATCTCTGGCTACACCTTC.

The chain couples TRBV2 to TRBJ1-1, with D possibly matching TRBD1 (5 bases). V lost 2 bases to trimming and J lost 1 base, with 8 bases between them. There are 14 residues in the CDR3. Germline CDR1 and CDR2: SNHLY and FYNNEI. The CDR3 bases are TGTGCCAGCAGTGAACGTGGGGGGAACACTGAAGCTTTCTTT. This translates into CASSERGGNTEAFF.

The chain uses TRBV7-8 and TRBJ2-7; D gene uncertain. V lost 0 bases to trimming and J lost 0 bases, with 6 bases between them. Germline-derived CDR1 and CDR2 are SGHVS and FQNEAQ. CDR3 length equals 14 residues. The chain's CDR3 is CASSLAPSSYEQYF. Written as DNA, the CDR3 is TGTGCCAGCAGCTTAGCTCCTAGCTCCTACGAGCAGTACTTC. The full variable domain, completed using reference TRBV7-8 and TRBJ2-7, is GAGVSQSPRYKVAKRGQDVALRCDPISGHVSLFWYQQALGQGPEFLTYFQNEAQLDKSGLPSDRFFAERPEGSVSTLKIQRTQQEDSAVYLCASSLAPSSYEQYFGPGTRLTVT.

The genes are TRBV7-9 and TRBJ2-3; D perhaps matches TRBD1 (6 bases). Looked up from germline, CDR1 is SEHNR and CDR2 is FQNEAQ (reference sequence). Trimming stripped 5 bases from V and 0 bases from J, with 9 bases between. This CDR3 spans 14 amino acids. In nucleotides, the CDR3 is TGTGCCAGCAGCAACGGACAGAGCACAGATACGCAGTATTTT. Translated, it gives CASSNGQSTDTQYF.

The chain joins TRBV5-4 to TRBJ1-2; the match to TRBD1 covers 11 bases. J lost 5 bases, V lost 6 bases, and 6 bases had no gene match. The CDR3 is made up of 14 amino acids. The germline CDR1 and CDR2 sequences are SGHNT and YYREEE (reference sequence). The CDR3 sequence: CASKDRGLEYGYTF. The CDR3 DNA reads TGTGCCAGCAAGGACAGGGGGCTAGAGTATGGCTACACCTTC.

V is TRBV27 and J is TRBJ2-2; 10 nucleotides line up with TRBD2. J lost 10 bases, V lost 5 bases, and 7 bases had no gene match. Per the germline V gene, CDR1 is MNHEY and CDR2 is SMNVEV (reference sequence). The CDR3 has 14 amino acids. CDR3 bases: TGTGCCAGCAGTACACCGGGACTAGCGAAGGAGCTGTTTTTT. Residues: CASSTPGLAKELFF.

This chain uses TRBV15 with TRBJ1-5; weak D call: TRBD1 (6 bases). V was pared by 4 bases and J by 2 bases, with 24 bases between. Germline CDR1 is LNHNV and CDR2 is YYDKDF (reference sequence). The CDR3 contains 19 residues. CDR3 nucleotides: TGTGCCACCAGCACAACCAGGAGGGCAGGGGCCGGCCGCAATCAGCCCCAGCATTTT. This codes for CATSTTRRAGAGRNQPQHF.

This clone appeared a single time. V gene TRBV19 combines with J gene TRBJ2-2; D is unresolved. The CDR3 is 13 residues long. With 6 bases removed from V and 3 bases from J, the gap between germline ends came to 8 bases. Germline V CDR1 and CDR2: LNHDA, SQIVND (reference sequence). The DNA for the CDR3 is TGTGCCAGTAGAGGTCGGGACACCGGGGAGCTGTTTTTT. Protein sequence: CASRGRDTGELFF.

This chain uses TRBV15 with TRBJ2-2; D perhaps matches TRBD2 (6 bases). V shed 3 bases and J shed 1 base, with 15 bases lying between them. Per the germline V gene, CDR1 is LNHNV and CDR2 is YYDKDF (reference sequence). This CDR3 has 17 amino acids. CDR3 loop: CATSSPEGGLNTGELFF. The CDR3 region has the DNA TGTGCCACCAGCAGTCCCGAGGGAGGCTTGAACACCGGGGAGCTGTTTTTT.

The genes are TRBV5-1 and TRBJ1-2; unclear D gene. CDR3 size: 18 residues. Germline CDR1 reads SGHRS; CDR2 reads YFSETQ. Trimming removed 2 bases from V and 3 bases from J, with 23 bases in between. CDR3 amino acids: CASSFGLPLAQDYYGYTF. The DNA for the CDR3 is TGCGCCAGCAGCTTCGGCCTGCCGTTGGCCCAAGATTACTATGGCTACACCTTC.

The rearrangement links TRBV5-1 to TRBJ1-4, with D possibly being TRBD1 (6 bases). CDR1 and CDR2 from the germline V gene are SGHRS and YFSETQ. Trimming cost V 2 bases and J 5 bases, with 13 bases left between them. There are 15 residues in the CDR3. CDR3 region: CASSLQDRVNEKLFF. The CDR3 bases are TGCGCCAGCAGCTTACAGGACAGAGTCAATGAAAAACTGTTTTTT.

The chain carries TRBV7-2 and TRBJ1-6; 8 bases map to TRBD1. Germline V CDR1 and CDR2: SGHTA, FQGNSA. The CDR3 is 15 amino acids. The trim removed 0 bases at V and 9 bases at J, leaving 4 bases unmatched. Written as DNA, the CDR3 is TGTGCCAGCAGCTTAGCAAGGACAGGGTTTTCACCCCTCCACTTT. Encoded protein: CASSLARTGFSPLHF.

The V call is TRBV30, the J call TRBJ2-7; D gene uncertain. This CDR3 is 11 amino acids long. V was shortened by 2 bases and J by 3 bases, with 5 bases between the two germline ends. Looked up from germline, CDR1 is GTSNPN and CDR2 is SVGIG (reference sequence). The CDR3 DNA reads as TGTGCCTGGAGTTTAAACTACGAGCAGTACTTC. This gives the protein CAWSLNYEQYF.

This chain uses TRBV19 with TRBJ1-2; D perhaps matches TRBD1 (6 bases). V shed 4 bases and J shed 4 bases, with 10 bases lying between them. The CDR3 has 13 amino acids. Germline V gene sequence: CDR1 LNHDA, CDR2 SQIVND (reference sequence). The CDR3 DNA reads TGTGCCAGTAGTACAGGGGTGGCCTATGGCTACACCTTC. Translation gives CASSTGVAYGYTF. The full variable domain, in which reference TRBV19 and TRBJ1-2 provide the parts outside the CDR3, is DGGITQSPKYLFRKEGQNVTLSCEQNLNHDAMYWYRQDPGQGLRLIYYSQIVNDFQKGDIAEGYSVSREKKESFPLTVTSAQKNPTAFYLCASSTGVAYGYTFGSGTRLTVV.

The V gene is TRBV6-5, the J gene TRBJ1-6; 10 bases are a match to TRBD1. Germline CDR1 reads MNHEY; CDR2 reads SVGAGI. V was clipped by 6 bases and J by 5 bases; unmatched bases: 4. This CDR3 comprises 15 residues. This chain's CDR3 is CASSQTGGDNSPLHF. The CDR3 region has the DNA TGTGCCAGCAGCCAGACAGGGGGCGATAATTCACCCCTCCACTTT.